These 10 T cell receptor beta chains were sequenced from one sample in a study of neoadjuvant nivolumab and ipilimumab in lung cancer. TCRdb's table, derived via immunoSEQ multiplex PCR, lists solely in-frame clones and lacks some. Of about 20,000 clones in the sample, 75% to 85% were seen once. The sequencing here drew on tumor tissue, taken after neoadjuvant nivolumab, alone or with ipilimumab, at or shortly before surgery. The receptors shown here come from an adult with non-small cell lung cancer.

This clone occurred a few times. This chain joins TRBV4-2 and TRBJ2-3; TRBD2 aligns across 11 bases. Germline V gene data show CDR1 as LGHNA and CDR2 as YNFKEQ. With V trimmed by 3 bases and J by 4 bases, 9 bases remained unmatched. The CDR3 contains 17 residues. CDR3 DNA: TGTGCCAGCAGCCAGGGGATAGCGGGAGGGGTGGCAGATACGCAGTATTTT. Translation: CASSQGIAGGVADTQYF.

This clone is termed medium-sized (0.01 to 0.1%). This chain uses TRBV5-8 with TRBJ1-2, with D unclear. Trimming took 3 bases from V and 0 from J, leaving 3 bases between them. The CDR3 is 12 amino acids. Per the germline V gene, CDR1 is SGHTS and CDR2 is YDEGEE. The CDR3 reads CASSSTNYGYTF. As DNA, the CDR3 is TGTGCCAGCAGCTCCACTAACTATGGCTACACCTTC.

This clone was seen a few times. The CDR3 DNA follows: TGTGCCAGCAACGGACTAGCGGGTGGCTACGAGCAGTACTTC. It translates to CASNGLAGGYEQYF. V is TRBV2 and J is TRBJ2-7; 11 positions match TRBD2. With 7 bases clipped from V and 3 bases from J, the junction kept 5 bases outside the gene matches. The germline CDR1 and CDR2 sequences are SNHLY and FYNNEI. The CDR3 totals 14 residues.

The chain recombines TRBV29-1 with TRBJ2-6; D is unclear. This CDR3 comprises 13 residues. The V gene lost 5 bases and the J gene lost 4 bases, with 9 bases spanning the gap. CDR1 and CDR2 (germline): SQVTM, ANQGSEA. CDR3 in DNA: TGCAGCGTTCGGCAGCAAGGGGCCAACGTCCTGACTTTC. This codes for CSVRQQGANVLTF.

This rearrangement joins TRBV5-1 to TRBJ2-5, with 7 nucleotides matching TRBD1. CDR3 length: 14 residues. Germline V lookup: CDR1 SGHRS, CDR2 YFSETQ. V was pared by 6 bases and J by 2 bases, with 7 bases of the junction left unmatched. CDR3 sequence (DNA): TGCGCCAGCAACCGGGACAGTGGACAAGAGACCCAGTACTTC. This translates into CASNRDSGQETQYF.

The chain uses TRBV5-1 and TRBJ2-1; TRBD1 or TRBD2 may be the D gene (5 bases each). The germline V gene encodes CDR1 SGHRS and CDR2 YFSETQ. This CDR3 region has 15 residues. Trimming stripped 4 bases from V and 5 bases from J, with 16 bases between. The CDR3 coding sequence is TGCGCCAGCAGCCTCGAGGGGACGCCTAACAATGAGCAGTTCTTC. Amino acids: CASSLEGTPNNEQFF.

V is TRBV15 and J is TRBJ1-2, with TRBD1 identical over 7 bases. V trimming: 3 bases; J trimming: 7 bases; junction bases outside the gene matches: 2. The CDR3 loop spans 12 amino acids. Germline V gives CDR1 LNHNV, CDR2 YYDKDF (reference sequence). The CDR3 nucleotides are TGTGCCACCAGCAGTGACAGGGCTGGCTACACCTTC. It encodes CATSSDRAGYTF.

The chain is built from TRBV7-6 and TRBJ2-3, with 10 bases matching TRBD1. This CDR3 is 15 amino acids long. Germline CDR1 reads SGHVS; CDR2 reads FNYEAQ. J lost 11 bases, V lost 3 bases, and 11 bases had no gene match. The chain's CDR3 is CASSLGGTGAPRQYF. CDR3 sequence (DNA): TGTGCCAGCAGCTTGGGCGGGACAGGGGCCCCCAGGCAGTATTTT.

The chain uses TRBV30 and TRBJ2-7, with 7 bases identical to TRBD1. This CDR3 has 13 residues. V was clipped by 2 bases and J by 3 bases; unmatched bases: 4. In germline, CDR1 is GTSNPN, CDR2 SVGIG (reference sequence). The CDR3 DNA sequence: TGTGCCTGGAGTAAGGACAGGCACTACGAGCAGTACTTC. It codes for CAWSKDRHYEQYF.

The chain links TRBV5-4 to TRBJ1-4; TRBD1 matches 8 bases. CDR3 size: 17 residues. Trimming took 4 bases from V and 0 from J; bases not matched to a gene: 8. Germline V CDR1 and CDR2: SGHNT, YYREEE (reference sequence). CDR3 DNA sequence: TGTGCCAGCAGCCAAGGACAGGGATTCACAACTAATGAAAAACTGTTTTTT. Its translation: CASSQGQGFTTNEKLFF.